The text below deals with one T cell receptor beta chain. This entry comes from a study of OX40 agonist ivuxolimab in advanced cancers. Profiled with immunoSEQ multiplex PCR; TCRdb holds only in-frame clones, not every one. The sample comprises 48,000 or so clones, around nine tenths of which are singletons, and roughly 6.3% rests with the top ten. V lost 4 bases, J lost 1 base, and 10 bases lay in between. Germline CDR1 and CDR2: MNHEY and SMNVEV (reference sequence). The CDR3 runs 14 residues. Exclusion applied to patients with autoimmune disease history or systemic immunosuppression. The sample consisted of CD4+ or CD8+ T cells sorted from blood, taken in a trial of the OX40 agonist ivuxolimab. The TCR comes from an adult with an advanced solid tumor such as melanoma, head and neck, liver or kidney cancer. V and J are TRBV27 and TRBJ1-2; D possibly corresponds to TRBD1 (5 bases). CDR3 bases: TGTGCCAGCAGTTCGTGGGGCAGTAACTATGGCTACACCTTC. Its protein product is CASSSWGSNYGYTF.